The following is a T cell receptor (beta chain) sequence with its context. This clone has more than one count but fewer than ten. No antigen is known for it. The record has no base qualities; no much larger clone is one base away. Trimming removed 3 bases from V and 5 bases from J, leaving 8 bases between the germline ends. The CDR3 spans 12 residues, from the cysteine through the phenylalanine. CDR3 DNA is the only sequence kept; it has 36 bases, read in frame from the first base. Reading the germline V gene gives CDR1 WSHSY and CDR2 SAAADI. The data derive from a study of control samples from healthy donors and cancer patients (TCRdb year 2020). Library method: the immunoSEQ multiplex PCR assay. Imported from immuneACCESS, the table was reduced by TCRdb to in-frame sequences with V and J called. These copies leave out some clones; in studies compared against another copy, an unresolved V gene accounts for under half, and the cause of the remainder is not known. This sample has about 34,000 clones in its table, and about 86% of those were observed once. The top ten clonotypes cover about 1.6% of the sample.

This TCR came from a woman between 40 and 50 years old with lung cancer. Rearrangement joined TRBV10-2 to TRBJ2-7; the D gene is perhaps TRBD2, on 5 matching bases. Sequencing was carried out using PBMCs. CDR3 reads: CASSDEGNEQYF. In nucleotides, the sequence is TGCGCCAGCAGTGACGAGGGAAACGAGCAGTACTTC.